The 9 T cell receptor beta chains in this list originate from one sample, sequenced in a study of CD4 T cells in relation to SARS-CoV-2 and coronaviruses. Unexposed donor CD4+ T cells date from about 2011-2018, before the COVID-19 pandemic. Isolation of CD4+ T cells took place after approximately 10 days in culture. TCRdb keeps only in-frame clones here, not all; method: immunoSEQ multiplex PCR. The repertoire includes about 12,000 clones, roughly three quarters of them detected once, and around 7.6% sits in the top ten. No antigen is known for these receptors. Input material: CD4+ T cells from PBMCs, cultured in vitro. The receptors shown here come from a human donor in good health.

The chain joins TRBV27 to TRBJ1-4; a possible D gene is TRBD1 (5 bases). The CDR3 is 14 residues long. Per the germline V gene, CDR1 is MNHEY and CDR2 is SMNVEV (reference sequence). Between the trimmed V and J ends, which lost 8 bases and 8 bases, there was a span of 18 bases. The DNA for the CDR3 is TGTGCCAGCGGGACTTGGGGCAGACGCGAAAAACTGTTTTTT. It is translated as CASGTWGRREKLFF.

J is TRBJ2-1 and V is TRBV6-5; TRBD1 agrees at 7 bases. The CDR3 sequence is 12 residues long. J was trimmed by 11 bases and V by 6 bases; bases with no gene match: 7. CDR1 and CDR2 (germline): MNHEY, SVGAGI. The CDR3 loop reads CASSIDRDKQFF. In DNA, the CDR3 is TGTGCCAGCAGCATCGACAGGGATAAGCAGTTCTTC.

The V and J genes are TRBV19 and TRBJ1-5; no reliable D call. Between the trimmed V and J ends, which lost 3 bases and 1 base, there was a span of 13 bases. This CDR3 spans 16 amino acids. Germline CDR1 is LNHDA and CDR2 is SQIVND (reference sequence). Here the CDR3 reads CASSMMAISSNQPQHF. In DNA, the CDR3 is TGTGCCAGTAGTATGATGGCCATCTCGAGCAATCAGCCCCAGCATTTT.

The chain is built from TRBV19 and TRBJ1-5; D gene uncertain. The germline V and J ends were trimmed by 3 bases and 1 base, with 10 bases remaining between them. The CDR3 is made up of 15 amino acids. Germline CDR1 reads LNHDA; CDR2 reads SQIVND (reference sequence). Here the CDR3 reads CASSIRGTSNQPQHF. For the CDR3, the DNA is TGTGCCAGTAGTATTCGGGGTACGAGCAATCAGCCCCAGCATTTT.

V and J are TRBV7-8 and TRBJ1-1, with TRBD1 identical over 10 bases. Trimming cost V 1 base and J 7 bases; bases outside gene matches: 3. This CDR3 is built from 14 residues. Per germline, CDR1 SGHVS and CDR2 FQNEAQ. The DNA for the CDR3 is TGTGCCAGCAGCTTAGACGGACAGGGGGTTGAAGCTTTCTTT. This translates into CASSLDGQGVEAFF. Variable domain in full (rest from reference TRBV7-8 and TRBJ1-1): GAGVSQSPRYKVAKRGQDVALRCDPISGHVSLFWYQQALGQGPEFLTYFQNEAQLDKSGLPSDRFFAERPEGSVSTLKIQRTQQEDSAVYLCASSLDGQGVEAFFGQGTRLTVV.

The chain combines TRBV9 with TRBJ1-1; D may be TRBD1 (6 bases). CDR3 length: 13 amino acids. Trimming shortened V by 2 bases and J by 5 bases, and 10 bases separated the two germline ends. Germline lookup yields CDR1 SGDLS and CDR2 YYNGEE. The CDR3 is CASSVPGETEAFF. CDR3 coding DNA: TGTGCCAGCAGCGTCCCAGGGGAGACTGAAGCTTTCTTT.

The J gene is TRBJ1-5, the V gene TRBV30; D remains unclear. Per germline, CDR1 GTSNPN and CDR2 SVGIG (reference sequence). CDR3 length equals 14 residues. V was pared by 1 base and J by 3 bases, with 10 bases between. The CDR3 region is CAWSGVTANQPQHF. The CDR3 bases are TGTGCCTGGAGTGGGGTAACAGCCAATCAGCCCCAGCATTTT.

Here the CDR3 DNA reads TGTGCCACCAGTGATTTTTTTGGGGGTCGGAGTGAGCAGTTCTTC. It yields the protein CATSDFFGGRSEQFF. The J gene is TRBJ2-1, the V gene TRBV24-1; perhaps D is TRBD1 or TRBD2 (5 bases each). Trimming shortened V by 1 base and J by 9 bases, and 15 bases separated the two germline ends. The CDR3 consists of 15 residues. Germline values: CDR1 KGHDR, CDR2 SFDVKD.

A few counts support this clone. The DNA for the CDR3 is TGTGCCAGCAGTTTAGTGAGGGGCGGTCAGCCCCAGCATTTT. This codes for CASSLVRGGQPQHF. The rearrangement joins TRBV27 to TRBJ1-5; possibly TRBD1 for D (5 bases). The germline V gene has CDR1 MNHEY and CDR2 SMNVEV (reference sequence). V lost 2 bases and J lost 6, with 11 bases in between. CDR3 size: 14 residues.